These 10 T cell receptor beta chains were all obtained from the same sample, sequenced in a study of monozygotic twins with inflammatory bowel disease. TCRdb re-analyzed the 5' RACE reads; it lists each CDR3 protein once, without DNA. This sample contains about 420,000 distinct CDR3 sequences. Sequenced sample: blood. The receptors stem from a human donor with ulcerative colitis or Crohn's disease, or a healthy co-twin of an affected twin (not recorded which).

The V call is TRBV3-1, the J call TRBJ1-1. The CDR3 length is 12 residues. Germline assignment: CDR1 LGHDT and CDR2 YNNKEL (reference sequence). The CDR3 reads CASSQDGRSAFF.

The J gene is TRBJ2-3, the V gene TRBV13. This CDR3 is built from 16 residues. The germline gives CDR1 PRHDT, CDR2 FYEKMQ (reference sequence). CDR3 sequence reads: CASSARLAASTDTQYF. The full variable domain, in which reference TRBV13 and TRBJ2-3 provide the parts outside the CDR3, is AAGVIQSPRHLIKEKRETATLKCYPIPRHDTVYWYQQGPGQDPQFLISFYEKMQSDKGSIPDRFSAQQFSDYHSELNMSSLELGDSALYFCASSARLAASTDTQYFGPGTRLTVL.

The J gene is TRBJ1-4, the V gene TRBV7-9; TCRdb's assignment of TRBD1 cannot be checked, as there is no DNA. The V gene's germline CDR1 is SEHNR and CDR2 FQNEAQ (reference sequence). The CDR3 extends over 16 amino acids. CDR3 loop: CASSLGTGTTNEKLFF.

The gene calls are TRBV4-1 and TRBJ2-2; TCRdb calls TRBD1, which cannot be checked without DNA. CDR3 length: 14 amino acids. In germline, CDR1 is MGHRA, CDR2 YSYEKL. CDR3 sequence reads: CASRTVTNTGELFF.

The rearrangement links TRBV28 to TRBJ2-7. The CDR3 has 18 amino acids. Germline V gene lookup returns CDR1 MDHEN and CDR2 SYDVKM. The CDR3 spells CASSLGRGVITLRGEQYF.

This chain uses TRBV4-3 with TRBJ2-7. The length of the CDR3 is 12 residues. Germline CDR1 reads LGHNA; CDR2 reads YSLEER. This CDR3 is CASSQDRKEQYF.

The CDR3 region is CASSVDAAGTGELFF. The chain joins TRBV9 to TRBJ2-2; as DNA is missing, the TRBD1 call by TCRdb cannot be tested. Germline V gene data show CDR1 as SGDLS and CDR2 as YYNGEE. The CDR3 contains 15 residues.

This chain uses TRBV14 with TRBJ2-1; as DNA is missing, the TRBD2 call by TCRdb cannot be tested. The CDR3 contains 17 residues. Looked up from germline, CDR1 is SGHDN and CDR2 is FVKESK. CDR3 sequence: CASSQGMSGPSYNEQFF.

The chain is built from TRBV5-4 and TRBJ2-7; absent DNA, TCRdb's TRBD2 call cannot be checked. The CDR3 extends over 16 amino acids. Germline CDR1 reads SGHNT; CDR2 reads YYREEE (reference sequence). The CDR3 region is CASSMGTSGRGYEQYF.

The CDR3 sequence: CASSTGHIGNSPLHF. The chain recombines TRBV6-5 with TRBJ1-6. Germline CDR1 and CDR2: MNHEY and SVGAGI. The CDR3 totals 15 residues.